This entry lists 5 T cell receptor beta chains sequenced from one sample in a study of blood T cell repertoires in COVID-19. Sequenced by immunoSEQ multiplex PCR; TCRdb stores in-frame clones only, minus some. The sample shows about 260,000 clones, almost 90% of them seen only once. The specimen sequenced was peripheral blood. Receptors originate from a woman between 25 and 40 years old with COVID-19, enrolled during active disease.

The V gene is TRBV24-1, the J gene TRBJ1-2; 9 bases align to TRBD1. Germline V gives CDR1 KGHDR, CDR2 SFDVKD. This CDR3 is 15 amino acids long. V gave up 5 bases and J gave up 4 bases; unmatched junction bases: 7. CDR3 sequence (DNA): TGTGCCACCAGTGTCGGGACAGGGAAAGTCTATGGCTACACCTTC. As protein: CATSVGTGKVYGYTF.

This chain uses TRBV25-1 with TRBJ2-7; TRBD1 matches 8 bases. This CDR3 is built from 16 residues. V lost 1 base to trimming and J lost 4 bases; unmatched junction nucleotides: 9. Germline V gives CDR1 MGHDK, CDR2 SYGVNS. The CDR3 DNA is TGTGCCAGCAGTGAATCAAAGGGCAGGGGGCAATACGAGCAGTACTTC. It is translated as CASSESKGRGQYEQYF.

The CDR3 DNA follows: TGTGCCAGCAGCCGCCTGCTAGCGGGAGGCACAGATACGCAGTATTTT. Translation gives CASSRLLAGGTDTQYF. The rearrangement links TRBV5-6 to TRBJ2-3; 10 bases line up with TRBD2. The CDR3 extends over 16 amino acids. V trimming: 4 bases; J trimming: 1 base; junction bases outside the gene matches: 6. The germline V gene has CDR1 SGHDT and CDR2 YYEEEE.

The chain employs TRBV5-1 and TRBJ2-1; 9 bases are shared with TRBD2. CDR3 length: 16 residues. Per germline, CDR1 SGHRS and CDR2 YFSETQ. The V and J ends lost 5 bases and 6 bases, in that order; junction bases with no gene match: 12. The CDR3 region is CASRMAGGSDLNEQFF. As DNA, the CDR3 is TGCGCCAGCAGAATGGCGGGGGGGAGCGACCTCAATGAGCAGTTCTTC.

The V and J genes are TRBV28 and TRBJ1-4; D uncertain. Deletions cut 4 bases from V and 8 bases from J, with 5 bases between. This CDR3 has 11 amino acids. CDR1 is MDHEN and CDR2 is SYDVKM in the germline V gene. The CDR3: CASSYQEKLFF. Written as DNA, the CDR3 is TGTGCCAGCAGTTATCAGGAAAAACTGTTTTTT.